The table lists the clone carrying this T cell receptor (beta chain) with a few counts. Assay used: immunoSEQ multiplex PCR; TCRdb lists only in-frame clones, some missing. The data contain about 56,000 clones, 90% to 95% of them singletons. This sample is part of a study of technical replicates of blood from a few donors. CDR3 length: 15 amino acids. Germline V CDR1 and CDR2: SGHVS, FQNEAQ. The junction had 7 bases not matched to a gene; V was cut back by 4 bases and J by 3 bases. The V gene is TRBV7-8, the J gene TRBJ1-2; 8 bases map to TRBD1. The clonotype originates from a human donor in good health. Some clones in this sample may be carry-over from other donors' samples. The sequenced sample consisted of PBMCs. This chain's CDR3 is CASSSSWTGHYGYTF. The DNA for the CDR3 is TGTGCCAGCAGCTCATCCTGGACAGGGCACTATGGCTACACCTTC.